The next 14 T cell receptor beta chains were all read from a single sample in a study of shared clonotypes between healthy human individuals. The assay was immunoSEQ multiplex PCR, and TCRdb's table has in-frame clones only and misses some. The sample lists a few million clones, just over 90% seen once, with about 1.7% in the top ten. The naive CD8 fraction comprised CD45RO-negative cells positively selected for CCR7 and excluded terminally differentiated effector memory CD45RA+ cells. Material for sequencing was naive CD8+ T cells from PBMCs. The receptors here all came from a man aged 18 to 29 in good health. Some clones in this sample may be carry-over from other donors' samples.

This clone was picked up one time. The J gene is TRBJ2-7, the V gene TRBV4-2; the match to TRBD2 covers 8 bases. In germline, CDR1 is LGHNA, CDR2 YNFKEQ. The CDR3 is 15 residues long. Losses at the gene ends were 1 base for V and 4 bases for J; bases not matched to a gene: 6. CDR3 sequence: CASSQVVAGLYEQYF. CDR3 sequence (DNA): TGTGCCAGCAGCCAAGTGGTAGCGGGACTATACGAGCAGTACTTC.

The rearrangement links TRBV27 to TRBJ2-7; either TRBD1 or TRBD2 may supply D (5 bases each). Between the trimmed V and J ends, which lost 5 bases and 0 bases, there was a span of 17 bases. The CDR3 has 16 amino acids. The germline V gene has CDR1 MNHEY and CDR2 SMNVEV (reference sequence). This chain's CDR3 is CASSPSLGVSSYEQYF. The CDR3 region has the DNA TGTGCCAGCAGTCCAAGTTTGGGGGTCAGCTCCTACGAGCAGTACTTC.

This chain links TRBV13 with TRBJ2-3, with no clear D. CDR3 length equals 14 residues. Germline CDR1 is PRHDT and CDR2 is FYEKMQ (reference sequence). Trimming shortened V by 1 base and J by 1 base, and 6 bases separated the two germline ends. As DNA, the CDR3 is TGTGCCAGCAGCTTAGACAGCCGCACAGATACGCAGTATTTT. This translates into CASSLDSRTDTQYF.

This clone has a single count. The J gene is TRBJ1-2, the V gene TRBV29-1; TRBD1 is a possible D gene (5 bases). CDR3 length: 12 residues. Trimming cost V 5 bases and J 8 bases, with 15 bases left between them. Germline V gives CDR1 SQVTM, CDR2 ANQGSEA. CDR3 DNA sequence: TGCAGCGTTCCGGGGGTTCAGTTAGGCTACACCTTC. Its protein product is CSVPGVQLGYTF. The full variable domain, rest sourced from reference TRBV29-1 and TRBJ1-2, is SAVISQKPSRDICQRGTSLTIQCQVDSQVTMMFWYRQQPGQSLTLIATANQGSEATYESGFVIDKFPISRPNLTFSTLTVSNMSPEDSSIYLCSVPGVQLGYTFGSGTRLTVV.

The genes are TRBV5-4 and TRBJ2-1; 9 bases are shared with TRBD2. Trimming cost V 1 base and J 7 bases; bases outside gene matches: 6. Germline V gene lookup returns CDR1 SGHNT and CDR2 YYREEE (reference sequence). The CDR3 runs 15 residues. Here the CDR3 DNA reads TGTGCCAGCAGCTTGAAGCGGGAGGTGAAGAATGAGCAGTTCTTC. Its translation is CASSLKREVKNEQFF. Variable domain in full (rest from reference TRBV5-4 and TRBJ2-1): ETGVTQSPTHLIKTRGQQVTLRCSSQSGHNTVSWYQQALGQGPQFIFQYYREEENGRGNFPPRFSGLQFPNYSSELNVNALELDDSALYLCASSLKREVKNEQFFGPGTRLTVL.

The chain combines TRBV4-2 with TRBJ2-7; a possible D gene is TRBD2 (6 bases). Germline V gene sequence: CDR1 LGHNA, CDR2 YNFKEQ. Trimming stripped 0 bases from V and 9 bases from J, with 18 bases between. This CDR3 spans 15 amino acids. The CDR3 nucleotides are TGTGCCAGCAGCCAAGATTCCCGGGGGTTCGGCGGGCAGTACTTC. It encodes CASSQDSRGFGGQYF.

This clone was detected once. J is TRBJ2-3 and V is TRBV28; 8 nucleotides agree with TRBD2. J was trimmed by 1 base and V by 1 base; bases with no gene match: 7. This CDR3 spans 17 amino acids. Germline V CDR1 and CDR2: MDHEN, SYDVKM. CDR3 sequence: CASSLSPGGPGTDTQYF. Here the CDR3 DNA reads TGTGCCAGCAGTTTATCTCCGGGAGGGCCTGGCACAGATACGCAGTATTTT.

This chain connects TRBV12-5 to TRBJ2-2; D uncertain. Germline loops: CDR1 LGHNT, CDR2 FRNRAP. The CDR3 has 12 residues. The ends were cut back, 7 bases at V and 6 bases at J, with 9 bases in the middle. CDR3: CASAYGPGELFF. The CDR3 DNA sequence: TGTGCTAGTGCGTATGGGCCCGGGGAGCTGTTTTTT. The whole variable domain, filled in from reference TRBV12-5 and TRBJ2-2, reads DARVTQTPRHKVTEMGQEVTMRCQPILGHNTVFWYRQTMMQGLELLAYFRNRAPLDDSGMPKDRFSAEMPDATLATLKIQPSEPRDSAVYFCASAYGPGELFFGEGSRLTVL.

The chain recombines TRBV7-9 with TRBJ2-7; 10 positions match TRBD2. Germline CDR1 and CDR2: SEHNR and FQNEAQ (reference sequence). V was clipped by 4 bases and J by 5 bases; unmatched bases: 8. The CDR3 length is 15 residues. CDR3 bases: TGTGCCAGCAGCTCCACCACTAGCGGGGCCCACGAGCAGTACTTC. It is translated as CASSSTTSGAHEQYF.

The chain employs TRBV27 and TRBJ2-7; TRBD2 aligns across 7 bases. The germline V gene encodes CDR1 MNHEY and CDR2 SMNVEV (reference sequence). This CDR3 contains 14 residues. The ends lost 6 bases at V and 2 bases at J; junction bases unmatched: 7. The CDR3 DNA reads TGTGCCAGCAGACTCCTAGCGGAAGCCTACGAGCAGTACTTC. Translated: CASRLLAEAYEQYF.

The chain is built from TRBV4-3 and TRBJ2-7, with D perhaps TRBD2 (7 bases). V lost 1 base and J lost 5, with 18 bases in between. The CDR3 extends over 16 amino acids. The germline gives CDR1 LGHNA, CDR2 YSLEER. In DNA, the CDR3 is TGCGCCAGCAGCCAAGTCTGGACGGGGGGCCTCCACGAGCAGTACTTC. It codes for CASSQVWTGGLHEQYF.

This chain joins TRBV27 and TRBJ2-1; no clear D gene. The CDR3 has 14 amino acids. V shed 3 bases and J shed 6 bases, with 12 bases lying between them. Germline CDR1 MNHEY, CDR2 SMNVEV (reference sequence). CDR3: CASSLGASVNEQFF. Written as DNA, the CDR3 is TGTGCCAGCAGTTTGGGCGCATCCGTCAATGAGCAGTTCTTC.

V is TRBV27 and J is TRBJ2-7; possible D gene TRBD1, 6 bases. CDR1 is MNHEY and CDR2 is SMNVEV in the germline V gene (reference sequence). The CDR3 extends over 15 amino acids. V shed 4 bases and J shed 3 bases, with 16 bases lying between them. The CDR3 DNA follows: TGTGCCAGCAGTTCCTTCGGACAGTCGAGCTACGAGCAGTACTTC. Its protein product is CASSSFGQSSYEQYF.

V usage is TRBV6-6 and J usage is TRBJ2-1, with D possibly matching TRBD2 (6 bases). This CDR3 has 15 residues. V lost 4 bases and J lost 2, with 12 bases in between. Looked up from germline, CDR1 is MNHNY and CDR2 is SVGAGI (reference sequence). As DNA, the CDR3 is TGTGCCAGCAGTTCCCTGGGCGGGGCCTACAATGAGCAGTTCTTC. Its translation is CASSSLGGAYNEQFF.